The present entry profiles one T cell receptor beta chain with its context. These data belong to a study of blood T cell repertoires in COVID-19. Study processing details: By means of reference gene primer amplification, nucleated cell counts were estimated. The assay was immunoSEQ multiplex PCR, and TCRdb's table has in-frame clones only and misses some. From that table come the V and J calls and clone size; the DNA was used to work out D and trimming. The table records around 97,000 clones, roughly 84% of them present only once. The V and J ends lost 5 bases and 3 bases, in that order; junction bases with no gene match: 11. This CDR3 contains 16 residues. From germline, CDR1 is KGHSH and CDR2 LQKENI.

The receptor was isolated from a human donor in a cohort sampled during active COVID-19. The sample was peripheral blood. The genes are TRBV18 and TRBJ1-1, with 8 bases lining up with TRBD1. The CDR3 bases are TGTGCCAGCTCATCCTCAGTCGACAGGGGCGACACTGAAGCTTTCTTT. Its translation is CASSSSVDRGDTEAFF.